This T cell receptor beta chain was identified during a study of neoadjuvant nivolumab and ipilimumab in lung cancer. Study-level background: Nivolumab 3 mg/kg was given days 1, 15 and 29, plus ipilimumab 1 mg/kg day 1 in combination.

Data came from immunoSEQ multiplex PCR; TCRdb stores just in-frame clones and leaves some out. The sample holds roughly 30,000 clones, about 85% seen once. This clone has only a few counts. Its cognate antigen is unknown. Germline V lookup: CDR1 SGDLS, CDR2 YYNGEE. This CDR3 has 14 amino acids. Trimming pared 3 bases from V and 8 bases from J, leaving 14 bases between. Whole-study findings and limits: Compared with tumor-adjacent uninvolved lung, resected tumors showed greater richness and clonality. A small number of samples were TCR sequenced. Higher pretherapy blood TCR richness went with higher resected-tumor richness.

The TCR comes from an adult with non-small cell lung cancer. The rearrangement uses TRBV9 and TRBJ1-4; D unclear. This specimen was peripheral blood, taken before neoadjuvant nivolumab, alone or with ipilimumab. The CDR3 protein is CASSAGVAGEKLFF. In DNA form, the CDR3 reads TGTGCCAGCAGCGCCGGGGTGGCTGGAGAAAAACTGTTTTTT.